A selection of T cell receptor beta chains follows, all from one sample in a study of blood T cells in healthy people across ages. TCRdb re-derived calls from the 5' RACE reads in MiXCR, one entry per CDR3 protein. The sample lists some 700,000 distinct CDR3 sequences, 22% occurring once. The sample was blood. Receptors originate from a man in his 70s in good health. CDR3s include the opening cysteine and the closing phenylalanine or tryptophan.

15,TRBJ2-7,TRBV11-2,CASSLDPRGVGEQYF
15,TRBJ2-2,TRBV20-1,CSARGLAGVTGELFF
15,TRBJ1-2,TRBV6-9,CASSWDRVGNYGYTF
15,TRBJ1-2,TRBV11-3,CASSSRDRDFYGYTF
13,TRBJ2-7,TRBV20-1,CRLPGSSSYEQYF
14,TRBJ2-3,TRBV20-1,CSAGGLVGADTQYF
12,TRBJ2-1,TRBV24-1,CATSDLRSEQFF
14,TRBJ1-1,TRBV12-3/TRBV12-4,CASSLLTQGMYAFF
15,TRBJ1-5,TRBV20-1,CSARRWLDSNQPQHF
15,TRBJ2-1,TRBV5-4,CASSQTGTTRSEQFF
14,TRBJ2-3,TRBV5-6,CASTQLGRVDTQYF
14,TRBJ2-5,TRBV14,CASSQDLLAETQYF
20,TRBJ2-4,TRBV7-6,CASSLSPVAGGILAKNIQYF
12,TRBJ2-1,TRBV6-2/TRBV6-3,CAGSWAGHEQFF
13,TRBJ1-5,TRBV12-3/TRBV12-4,CASSLTGNQPQHF
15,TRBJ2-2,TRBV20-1,CSVPSGGLNTGELFF
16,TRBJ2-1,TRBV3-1,CASSQTGDRVYNEQFF
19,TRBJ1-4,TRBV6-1,CASSPLPGQGALRDEKLFF
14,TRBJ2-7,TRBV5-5,CASSPQAPPYEQYF
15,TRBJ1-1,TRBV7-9,CASSTQLGQGSEAFF
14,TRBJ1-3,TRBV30,CAWRGVTSGNTIYF
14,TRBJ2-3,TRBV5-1,CASSLPGTGDTQYF
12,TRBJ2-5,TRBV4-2,CASSRSEETQYF
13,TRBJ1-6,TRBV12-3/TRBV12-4,CASSGTGNSPLHF
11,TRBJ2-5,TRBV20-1,CSGGPGGTQYF
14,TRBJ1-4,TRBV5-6,CASSFGTANEKLLF
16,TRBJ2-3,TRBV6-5,CASRTLSGESTDTQYF
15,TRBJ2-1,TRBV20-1,CSASLAGGPYNEQFF
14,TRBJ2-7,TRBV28,CASSSWTNPYEQYF
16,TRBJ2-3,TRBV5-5,CASSPFFDPSTDTQYF
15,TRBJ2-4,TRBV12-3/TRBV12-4,CASSSILGGQNIQYF
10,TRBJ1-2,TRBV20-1,CSAKAYGYTF
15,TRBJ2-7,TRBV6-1,CASSEGTPSSYEQYF
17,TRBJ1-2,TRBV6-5,CASIPNPGQGGKYGYTF
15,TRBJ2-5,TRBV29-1,CSVERGRTIRETQYF
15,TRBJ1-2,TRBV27,CASRGMTVGIYGYTF
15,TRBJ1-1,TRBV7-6,CASSLAQGVNTEAFF
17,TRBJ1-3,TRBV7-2,CASSWQAGSLPGNTIYF
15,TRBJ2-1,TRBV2,CASRPFTGLVGEQFF
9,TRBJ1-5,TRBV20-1,CSANQPQHF
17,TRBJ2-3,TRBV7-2,CASSPRGAITSTDTYYF
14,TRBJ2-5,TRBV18,CASSRLGSQETQYF
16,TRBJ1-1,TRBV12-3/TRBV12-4,CASSPWTGPTNTEAFF
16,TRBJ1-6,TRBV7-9,CASSPSWDREGSPLHF
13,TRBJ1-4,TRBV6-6,CASSGQGNEKLFF
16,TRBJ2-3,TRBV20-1,CSAIILGTSGTDTQYF
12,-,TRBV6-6,CASRLFRGEQFF
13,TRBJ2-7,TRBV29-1,CSVEKGEPYEQYF
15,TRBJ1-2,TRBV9,CASSVAPGQRPGYTF
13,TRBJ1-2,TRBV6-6,CASSGGQFYGYTF
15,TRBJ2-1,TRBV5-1,CASSPQGHIYNEQFF
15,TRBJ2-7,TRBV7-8,CASSAGLGPTLEQYF
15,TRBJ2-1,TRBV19,CASSIDKQGWNEQFF